Detailed here is one T cell receptor (beta chain). Its antigen remains unknown. The record originates from a study of long-term antiretroviral therapy in people with HIV. Study-level findings and limits: ART-treated samples gained diversity yet remained below transplant donor controls.

The CDR3 sequence is 15 residues long. The germline CDR1 and CDR2 sequences are SEHNR and FQNEAQ (reference sequence). The junction had 9 bases not matched to a gene; V was cut back by 3 bases and J by 9 bases. With survey level as its setting, the immunoSEQ assay was v3.0. Data came from immunoSEQ multiplex PCR; TCRdb stores just in-frame clones and leaves some out. The sample consists of tens of thousands of clones, roughly 79% of them appearing once. This material consisted of unsorted PBMCs, taken 0.5 years after starting antiretroviral therapy. The genes are TRBV7-9 and TRBJ2-1; TRBD1 matches at 9 bases. The source is a man aged 18-30 years with HIV. CDR3 sequence reads: CASSFKQGASSEQFF. For the CDR3, the DNA is TGTGCCAGCAGCTTTAAACAGGGGGCATCTAGTGAGCAGTTCTTC.